These T cell receptor beta chains were read from a single sample in a study of control samples from healthy donors and cancer patients. Clones were sequenced by immunoSEQ multiplex PCR, and TCRdb holds only the in-frame ones, with some missing. This sample has about 170,000 clones, with 75% to 95% found just once. Sequenced material: blood. Receptor source: a woman aged 25 to 39 in good health. Each CDR3 is given with its conserved first and last residue. A D gene is named only where the DNA matches it firmly. Some rows mark clone size as missing; the rest say once, few, many or name a class of expanded clone.

.	TRBJ2-1	TRBV19	.	TGTGCCAGTAGTATCGTGGGGGGGGCCCCATACAATGAGCAGTTCTTC	CASSIVGGAPYNEQFF
TRBD2	TRBJ2-7	TRBV28	.	TGTGCCAGCAGTCGCGCGGCTAGCGGGAGCTACGAGCAGTACTTC	CASSRAASGSYEQYF
TRBD1	TRBJ1-4	TRBV5-1	once	TGCGCCAGCAGCCAGAACAGGGGAGCAACTAATGAAAAACTGTTTTTT	CASSQNRGATNEKLFF
.	TRBJ1-4	TRBV7-9	.	TGTGCCAGCAGCACCCGGACAGCAACTAATGAAAAACTGTTTTTT	CASSTRTATNEKLFF
.	TRBJ2-7	TRBV9	.	TGTGCCAGCAGCCTCCGGGACCCCCCCTACGAGCAGTACTTC	CASSLRDPPYEQYF
TRBD1	TRBJ1-4	TRBV27	.	TGTGCCAGCAGTTCATATGGGACAGGGGAAAAAAAACTGTTTTTT	CASSSYGTGEKKLFF
.	TRBJ1-2	TRBV29-1	.	TGCAGCGTTGGACAGGCCTCTAACTATGGCTACACCTTC	CSVGQASNYGYTF
.	TRBJ2-5	TRBV5-4	.	TGTGCCAGCAGCGCCGCAGGGCGGAGTGGAGAGACCCAGTACTTC	CASSAAGRSGETQYF
TRBD2	TRBJ2-3	TRBV30	.	TGTGCCTGGAGTGTACCGACTAGCGGGAGCCCAGATACGCAGTATTTT	CAWSVPTSGSPDTQYF
TRBD2	TRBJ2-5	TRBV11-2	.	TGTGCCAGCAGCGCACTAGCGGGGGGCGAAGAGACCCAGTACTTC	CASSALAGGEETQYF
.	TRBJ2-1	TRBV12-3/TRBV12-4	.	TGTGCCAGCAGTTTGTCCTATGAGCAGTTCTTC	CASSLSYEQFF
.	TRBJ1-6	TRBV15	.	TGTGCCACCAGCAGAGATGAGTTAGGGTCTAGCTCCTATAATTCACCCCTCCACTTT	CATSRDELGSSSYNSPLHF
TRBD1	TRBJ2-7	TRBV19	.	TGTGCCAGTAGTATTCTCGGGACAGGGCTTTACGAGCAGTACTTC	CASSILGTGLYEQYF
TRBD1	TRBJ1-2	TRBV24-1	once	TGTGCCACCAGGGACAGGGCCTATGGCTACACCTTC	CATRDRAYGYTF
TRBD1	TRBJ2-1	TRBV3-1/TRBV3-2	.	TGTGCCAGCAGCCAACAGGGGGCGCATGAGCAGTTCTTC	CASSQQGAHEQFF
.	TRBJ2-1	TRBV29-1	.	TGCAGCACACTCAGGGGTGAGCAGTTCTTC	CSTLRGEQFF
.	TRBJ1-3	TRBV20-1	.	TGCAGTGCTAGTTCGGATGACTACTCTGGAAACACCATATATTTT	CSASSDDYSGNTIYF
.	TRBJ2-2	TRBV4-3	.	TGCGCCAGCAGCCAACTACAGAACACCGGGGAGCTGTTTTTT	CASSQLQNTGELFF
.	TRBJ1-5	TRBV19	.	TGTGCCAGTAGTATGAGGACGGGGCATCAGCCCCAGCATTTT	CASSMRTGHQPQHF
.	TRBJ1-6	TRBV27	.	TGTGCCAGCAGTCAAGTGGGACGTAATTCACCCCTCCACTTT	CASSQVGRNSPLHF
.	TRBJ2-5	TRBV6-5	.	TGTGCCAGCAGGCCCGATTGGGCGGGGACCCAGTACTTC	CASRPDWAGTQYF
.	TRBJ1-2	TRBV3-1/TRBV3-2	.	TGTGCCAGCAGCCAAGCCTCGACAGCGAACTATGGCTACACCTTC	CASSQASTANYGYTF
TRBD1	TRBJ1-5	TRBV7-2	once	TGTGCCAGCAGCTTGACAGGGCCCCAGCCCCAGCATTTT	CASSLTGPQPQHF
TRBD1	TRBJ2-1	TRBV18	.	TGTGCCAGCTCAGGGCAGGGGGTATCCAATGAGCAGTTCTTC	CASSGQGVSNEQFF
.	TRBJ2-3	TRBV15	.	TGTGCCACCAGCAGAGGGCGGGGAGCGGGCACAGATACGCAGTATTTT	CATSRGRGAGTDTQYF
TRBD1	TRBJ2-1	TRBV29-1	once	TGCAGCGTGGACAGGGGCCGGATCAATGAGCAGTTCTTC	CSVDRGRINEQFF
.	TRBJ1-2	TRBV28	.	TGTGCCAGCAGTTTGGTAGGGCTCGGCTATGGCTACACCTTC	CASSLVGLGYGYTF
TRBD2	TRBJ2-1	TRBV9	.	TGTGCCAGCAGCCCCCGTCCCACTAGCGGGGGCCACAATGAGCAGTTCTTC	CASSPRPTSGGHNEQFF
.	TRBJ1-5	TRBV19	.	TGTGCCAGTAGTGTCCAGTATAGCAATCAGCCCCAGCATTTT	CASSVQYSNQPQHF
.	TRBJ2-7	TRBV10-1	.	TGCGCCAGTGAACTCCGGGACAAACGAACCTACGAGCAGTACTTC	CASELRDKRTYEQYF
TRBD1	TRBJ1-1	TRBV7-9	.	TGTGCCAGCAGCCCCGGACAGGGGTGGACTGAAGCTTTCTTT	CASSPGQGWTEAFF
TRBD1	TRBJ2-1	TRBV4-1	.	TGCGCCAGCAGCCAATTCCGGACAGGGGTCAATGAGCAGTTCTTC	CASSQFRTGVNEQFF
.	TRBJ2-3	TRBV9	.	TGTGCCAGCAGCGTAGCTTCGGCAGATACGCAGTATTTT	CASSVASADTQYF
.	TRBJ2-5	TRBV6-2/TRBV6-3	.	TGTGCCAGCAGTTACCCACAAGAGACCCAGTACTTC	CASSYPQETQYF
.	TRBJ1-6	TRBV10-1	.	TGCGCCAGCCGGGACCCCCATAATTCACCCCTCCACTTT	CASRDPHNSPLHF
.	TRBJ2-7	TRBV11-3	.	TGTGCCAGCAGCTTAGACAGGGGTGACGAGCAGTACTTC	CASSLDRGDEQYF
.	TRBJ2-3	TRBV5-1	once	TGCGCCAGCAGCCGCACAGATACGCAGTATTTT	CASSRTDTQYF
.	TRBJ2-6	TRBV7-8	.	TGTGCCAGCAGCTTAGCCGGCTCTGGGGCCAACGTCCTGACTTTC	CASSLAGSGANVLTF
.	TRBJ2-1	TRBV9	.	TGTGCCAGCAGCGTAGGTCTAGCGAACTACAATGAGCAGTTCTTC	CASSVGLANYNEQFF
TRBD2	TRBJ2-5	TRBV2	.	TGTGCCAGCAGCTCGTCTAGCGGGGGGGCCGAGACCCAGTACTTC	CASSSSSGGAETQYF
TRBD1	TRBJ2-6	TRBV7-3	.	TGTGCCAGCAGCTTTGGGACAGGGGTTGGGGCCAACGTCCTGACTTTC	CASSFGTGVGANVLTF
.	TRBJ1-1	TRBV12-3/TRBV12-4	.	TGTGCCAGCAGTTTACTCCAGGGTGAAGCTTTCTTT	CASSLLQGEAFF
TRBD1	TRBJ1-2	TRBV6-6	few	TGTGCCAGCAGTACGACAGGGGCAGGAGTTAACTATGGCTACACCTTC	CASSTTGAGVNYGYTF
TRBD1	TRBJ1-2	TRBV27	once	TGTGCCAGCAGGACAGGGGGACGCTATGGCTACACCTTC	CASRTGGRYGYTF
TRBD2	TRBJ2-1	TRBV19	.	TGTGCCAGTAGTTCCCGAGCGGGAGGATCCTACAATGAGCAGTTCTTC	CASSSRAGGSYNEQFF
.	TRBJ2-2	TRBV7-9	once	TGTGCCAGCAGAGTAACGGGGGACACCGGGGAGCTGTTTTTT	CASRVTGDTGELFF
TRBD1	TRBJ1-3	TRBV5-8	.	TGTGCCAGCAGCTTGGGGACAGGGGCCGGAAACACCATATATTTT	CASSLGTGAGNTIYF
.	TRBJ2-1	TRBV15	.	TGTGCCACCAGCAGAGATTTCCTAGTCCATGAGCAGTTCTTC	CATSRDFLVHEQFF
TRBD2	TRBJ2-7	TRBV6-4	.	TGTGCCAGCAGTGACGGCGGGAGCAGCAACGAGCAGTACTTC	CASSDGGSSNEQYF
.	TRBJ1-3	TRBV5-4	.	TGTGCCAGCAGCTTGGCGGGGGGCTCTGGAAACACCATATATTTT	CASSLAGGSGNTIYF
TRBD2	TRBJ2-7	TRBV7-2	once	TGTGCCAGCAGCTTAGCGGGAGGGACCTACGAGCAGTACTTC	CASSLAGGTYEQYF
TRBD1	TRBJ2-2	TRBV28	once	TGTGCCAGCAGTTTACAGGGGGCGAACACCGGGGAGCTGTTTTTT	CASSLQGANTGELFF
TRBD2	TRBJ2-1	TRBV9	once	TGTGCCAGCAGCGTAGGAGCGGGAGCCTACAATGAGCAGTTCTTC	CASSVGAGAYNEQFF
.	TRBJ1-2	TRBV13	.	TGTGCCAGCAGCTTAGGACAGGGTTTCTACACCTTC	CASSLGQGFYTF
TRBD1	TRBJ1-1	TRBV5-1	.	TGCGCCAGCAGCTACCGACAGGGGAACACTGAAGCTTTCTTT	CASSYRQGNTEAFF